These 5 T cell receptor beta chains were sequenced from one sample in a study of T cells in localized non-small cell lung cancer. Assay: immunoSEQ multiplex PCR; the TCRdb copy retains only in-frame clones and omits some. The sample includes about 15,000 clones, 85% to 90% of them seen just once. The source material was peripheral blood, sampled before any cancer treatment. Receptors were obtained from a woman aged 35 to 70 with stage I lung adenocarcinoma.

The chain recombines TRBV28 with TRBJ2-7; D gene unclear. This CDR3 region has 11 residues. CDR1 and CDR2 (germline): MDHEN, SYDVKM. Between the trimmed V and J ends, which lost 3 bases and 5 bases, there was a span of 5 bases. The DNA of the CDR3 is TGTGCCAGCAGTTTGTCCCACGAGCAGTACTTC. Its translation: CASSLSHEQYF.

This chain uses TRBV9 with TRBJ2-5, with TRBD2 matching over 8 bases. Germline-derived CDR1 and CDR2 are SGDLS and YYNGEE. After removal of 3 bases from V and 2 bases from J, the junction contained 3 bases not matched to a gene. The CDR3 is made up of 14 amino acids. CDR3 DNA: TGTGCCAGCAGCGCCGGGGGGGAACAAGAGACCCAGTACTTC. Its translation is CASSAGGEQETQYF.

This CDR3 reads CAGPLQISTDTQYF. The CDR3 nucleotides read TGTGCCGGTCCCTTACAGATAAGCACAGATACGCAGTATTTT. V is TRBV30 and J is TRBJ2-3; D is uncertain. CDR3 length equals 14 residues. Germline lookup yields CDR1 GTSNPN and CDR2 SVGIG (reference sequence). Between the trimmed V and J ends, which lost 8 bases and 0 bases, there was a span of 15 bases.

As DNA, the CDR3 is TGTGCCACCAGCAAGCAGTACCAAGAGACCCAGTACTTC. Translating gives CATSKQYQETQYF. This chain connects TRBV15 to TRBJ2-5, with D unclear. Germline CDR1 is LNHNV and CDR2 is YYDKDF (reference sequence). The CDR3 loop spans 13 amino acids. V gave up 4 bases and J gave up 0 bases, with 6 bases separating them. Full variable domain (missing parts from reference TRBV15 and TRBJ2-5): DAMVIQNPRYQVTQFGKPVTLSCSQTLNHNVMYWYQQKSSQAPKLLFHYYDKDFNNEADTPDNFQSRRPNTSFCFLDIRSPGLGDTAMYLCATSKQYQETQYFGPGTRLLVL.

This clone has just a few counts. The chain uses TRBV10-3 and TRBJ1-1; D remains unclear. In germline, CDR1 is ENHRY, CDR2 SYGVKD. Trimming stripped 7 bases from V and 8 bases from J, with 14 bases between. This CDR3 spans 12 amino acids. CDR3 coding DNA: TGTGCCATCACCTATGGGTGGGAGGAAGCTTTCTTT. The encoded protein is CAITYGWEEAFF.